One T cell receptor beta chain is described in this entry. As yet, its antigen is unknown. Through a sample-barcoded 5' primer and a J-beta primer mix, a second PCR was run for roughly 6 to 12 cycles. TCRdb fed the 5' RACE reads into MiXCR, producing one record per CDR3 protein. Of 700,000 or so distinct CDR3 sequences in the sample, less than 45% were seen once. The data stem from a study of blood T cells in healthy people across ages. Study-level results: A strong correlation was seen between TCR beta diversity and naive T cell percentage.

Sequences were obtained from blood. The TCR originated in a man older than 75 in good health.

The CDR3 region has the DNA TGCGCCAGCAGCTTCGAGCGGATGAGAGAGACCCAGTACTTC. Its translation: CASSFERMRETQYF. This chain uses TRBV5-1 with TRBJ2-7; the D gene is possibly TRBD2 (5 bases). The J call may be faulty, since TRBJ2-5 better matches the DNA end. Germline V lookup: CDR1 SGHRS, CDR2 YFSETQ. The CDR3 covers 14 residues.